This TCR beta chain emerged from a study of cytomegalovirus exposure and HLA in healthy donors. The V gene lost 5 bases and the J gene lost 5 bases, with 10 bases spanning the gap. Germline V gene sequence: CDR1 MNHNY, CDR2 SVGAGI (reference sequence). The CDR3 extends over 13 amino acids. The PCR had 60 Vbeta and 13 Jbeta primers. Here immunoSEQ multiplex PCR was the method, and the copy in TCRdb shows in-frame clones only, minus some. Of around 100,000 clones listed, approximately 79% were seen once; the top ten hold around 17%. As regards this clone: What it recognizes is unknown.

Study-wide findings and caveats: The majority of TCR sequences were rare, yet some public TCRs appeared in many donors. In vitro work confirmed that a few CMV-associated chains recognize CMV antigens.

V and J are TRBV6-6 and TRBJ2-1, with unresolved D. This clonotype was sampled from a woman aged 55-70 years in good health and CMV-seropositive. Sequenced material: PBMCs. This CDR3 is CASSQQVNNEQFF. CDR3 in DNA: TGTGCCAGCAGTCAGCAGGTAAACAATGAGCAGTTCTTC.